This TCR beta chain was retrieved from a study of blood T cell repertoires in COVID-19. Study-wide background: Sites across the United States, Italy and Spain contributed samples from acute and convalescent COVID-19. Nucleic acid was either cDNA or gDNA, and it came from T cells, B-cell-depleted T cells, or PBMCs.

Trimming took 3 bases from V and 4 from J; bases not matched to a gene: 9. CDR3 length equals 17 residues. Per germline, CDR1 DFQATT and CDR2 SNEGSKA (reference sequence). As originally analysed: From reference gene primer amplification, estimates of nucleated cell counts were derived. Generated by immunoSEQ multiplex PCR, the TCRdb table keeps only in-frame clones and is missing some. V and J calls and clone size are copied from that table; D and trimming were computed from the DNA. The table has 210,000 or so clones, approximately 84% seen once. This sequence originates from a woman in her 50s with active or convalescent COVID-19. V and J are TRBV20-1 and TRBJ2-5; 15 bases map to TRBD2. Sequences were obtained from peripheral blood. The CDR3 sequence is CSASSDWTSGRGETQYF. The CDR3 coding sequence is TGCAGTGCTAGTTCGGACTGGACTAGCGGGAGGGGAGAGACCCAGTACTTC.